This passage covers 4 T cell receptor beta chains from one sample sequenced in a study of OX40 agonist ivuxolimab in advanced cancers. This table comes from immunoSEQ multiplex PCR, and its TCRdb copy is limited to in-frame clones, with some not included. The data hold about 100,000 clones, with about four fifths observed a single time. Sequencing used CD4+ or CD8+ T cells sorted from blood, obtained in a trial of the OX40 agonist ivuxolimab. Receptor source: an adult with an advanced solid tumor such as melanoma, head and neck, liver or kidney cancer.

The V and J genes are TRBV11-3 and TRBJ2-5; tentatively, D is TRBD2 (6 bases). The last part of the DNA fits TRBJ2-7 better; the J call may be wrong. This CDR3 comprises 13 residues. Germline CDR1 reads SGHNT; CDR2 reads YENEEA. The CDR3 bases are TGTGCCAGCAGCTTAGGACTAGCCTACGAGCAGTACTTC. As protein: CASSLGLAYEQYF.

In nucleotides, the CDR3 is TGTGCCAGCAGCGCGAGGGAGGGAAGGAATGAGCAGTTCTTC. It specifies CASSAREGRNEQFF. The chain employs TRBV9 and TRBJ2-1; 7 bases are shared with TRBD2. V was pared by 3 bases and J by 7 bases, with 7 bases of the junction left unmatched. CDR1 is SGDLS, CDR2 YYNGEE, per germline. The CDR3 extends over 14 amino acids.

This rearrangement joins TRBV29-1 to TRBJ2-7, with 9 bases identical to TRBD2. Unmatched junction bases numbered 14, after V lost 4 bases and J lost 7 bases. Germline V gives CDR1 SQVTM, CDR2 ANQGSEA. The CDR3 extends over 15 amino acids. The CDR3 protein is CSVGDRYSGSSEQYF. The CDR3 nucleotides read TGCAGCGTTGGAGATCGGTATAGCGGGAGCAGTGAGCAGTACTTC.

The chain couples TRBV19 to TRBJ2-7; D ambiguous. Between the trimmed V and J ends, which lost 4 bases and 4 bases, there was a span of 8 bases. CDR1 is LNHDA, CDR2 SQIVND, per germline (reference sequence). The length of the CDR3 is 12 residues. Written as DNA, the CDR3 is TGTGCCAGTAGTAACCACGAGTACGAGCAGTACTTC. Amino acid sequence: CASSNHEYEQYF. The full variable domain, in which reference TRBV19 and TRBJ2-7 provide the parts outside the CDR3, is DGGITQSPKYLFRKEGQNVTLSCEQNLNHDAMYWYRQDPGQGLRLIYYSQIVNDFQKGDIAEGYSVSREKKESFPLTVTSAQKNPTAFYLCASSNHEYEQYFGPGTRLTVT.